This TCR beta chain was retrieved from a study of read filtering for tumor transcriptome and immune sequencing. Overall study: By R-ISS, stages I, II and III held 8, 16 and 7 patients. IR-seq gave about 3.5 to 11 million TCR reads per sample; RNA-seq gave about 80 to 1273.

Study-wide results and caveats: RNA-seq captured clonotypes less deeply and reliably than IR-seq. The CD138-negative fraction was mixed bone marrow immune cells, not pure T cells.

This clonotype appeared many times. Antigen unknown. From about 400 ng of RNA, a library with molecular barcoded alpha/delta and beta/gamma adaptors was made. TCRdb redid the calling of the reads with MiXCR, one entry per CDR3 protein. The sample shows about 61,000 distinct CDR3 sequences, roughly 19% of them seen only once. This TCR came from a donor aged 40 or older with multiple myeloma. Sequences were obtained from a population of CD138-negative cells sorted from bone marrow.

The CDR3, as DNA: TGTGCCAGCGTCGGCCTAGCACGGATCAATGAGCAGTTCTTC. Protein sequence: CASVGLARINEQFF. The chain joins TRBV11-2 to TRBJ2-1, with D possibly matching TRBD2 (5 bases). The germline V gene has CDR1 SGHAT and CDR2 FQNNGV. V was shortened by 8 bases and J by 6 bases, with 17 bases between the two germline ends. The CDR3 is 14 amino acids.